The rows below give T cell receptor beta chains drawn from one sample of a study of T cell changes during pregnancy in multiple sclerosis. Sequenced by immunoSEQ multiplex PCR; TCRdb stores in-frame clones only, minus some. The repertoire holds more than 30,000 clones, with roughly 92% as singletons. The specimen sequenced was PBMCs (not recorded whether the cells were cultured). The receptors originated from a female donor with multiple sclerosis, enrolled in a pregnancy study. The CDR3 runs from the conserved cysteine through the conserved F or W. A D gene is named only where the DNA matches it firmly. The size entry is marked missing in some rows and otherwise reads once, few, many or a size class.

TRBV10-3	TRBJ1-4	NA	13	NA	CAISERDTGKLFF	TGTGCCATCAGTGAGCGGGACACCGGAAAACTGTTTTTT
TRBV6-4	TRBJ1-1	NA	14	TRBD1	CASSDGTENTEAFF	TGTGCCAGCAGTGACGGGACAGAGAACACTGAAGCTTTCTTT
TRBV19	TRBJ2-7	NA	15	TRBD2	CASSVGTSDSGEQYF	TGTGCCAGTAGCGTCGGGACTAGCGATTCGGGGGAGCAGTACTTC
TRBV5-6	TRBJ2-7	NA	15	TRBD1	CASSFPTGVVYEQYF	TGTGCCAGCAGCTTCCCTACAGGGGTGGTGTACGAGCAGTACTTC
TRBV9	TRBJ1-1	NA	15	TRBD1	CASSATPDRVTEAFF	TGTGCCAGCAGCGCGACCCCGGACAGGGTTACTGAAGCTTTCTTT
TRBV7-9	TRBJ2-7	NA	15	TRBD2	CASSPTSGNSYEQYF	TGTGCCAGCAGCCCGACTAGCGGGAACTCCTACGAGCAGTACTTC
TRBV28	TRBJ1-5	NA	16	TRBD1	CASSKGTGSSNQPQHF	TGTGCCAGCAGTAAAGGGACAGGGAGCAGCAATCAGCCCCAGCATTTT
TRBV21-1	TRBJ2-2	NA	16	NA	CASSKVSSGGTGELFF	TGTGCCAGCAGCAAAGTTTCTAGCGGGGGGACCGGGGAGCTGTTTTTT
TRBV7-9	TRBJ2-7	NA	13	NA	CASSLGSGGVLYF	TGTGCCAGCAGCTTAGGGTCTGGAGGGGTCCTGTACTTC
TRBV7-9	TRBJ1-1	NA	14	NA	CASSLGLPGSEAFF	TGTGCCAGCAGCTTAGGTCTCCCCGGGTCTGAAGCTTTCTTT
TRBV11-1	TRBJ2-1	NA	16	TRBD1	CASSLRWDRDYNEQFF	TGTGCCAGCAGCTTACGCTGGGACAGGGATTACAATGAGCAGTTCTTC
TRBV5-4	TRBJ1-1	NA	12	NA	CASSSGGTEAFF	TGTGCCAGCAGCTCCGGGGGGACTGAAGCTTTCTTT
TRBV29-1	TRBJ2-1	NA	15	TRBD2	CSVEIAREGNNEQFF	TGCAGCGTTGAGATAGCGCGGGAGGGAAACAATGAGCAGTTCTTC
TRBV9	TRBJ2-1	NA	14	TRBD2	CASSPRTRWNEQFF	TGTGCCAGCAGCCCTCGGACTAGATGGAATGAGCAGTTCTTC
TRBV29-1	TRBJ1-1	NA	11	NA	CSVEPQHEAFF	TGCAGCGTTGAACCCCAGCATGAAGCTTTCTTT
TRBV5-1	TRBJ2-3	NA	16	TRBD2	CASSLDLAGAKDTQYF	TGCGCCAGCAGCTTGGATCTAGCGGGAGCAAAAGATACGCAGTATTTT
TRBV28	TRBJ1-2	NA	13	NA	CASRNPTDYGYTF	TGTGCCAGCAGGAATCCGACAGACTATGGCTACACCTTC
TRBV7-3	TRBJ2-3	NA	14	TRBD2	CASSPAGAWDTQYF	TGTGCCAGCAGCCCAGCGGGGGCCTGGGATACGCAGTATTTT
TRBV10-3	TRBJ2-3	NA	16	NA	CAISESEGGGPDTQYF	TGTGCCATCAGTGAGTCAGAAGGGGGAGGGCCAGATACGCAGTATTTT
TRBV7-9	TRBJ1-5	NA	13	TRBD1	CASSRDSHQPQHF	TGTGCCAGCAGCCGGGACAGTCATCAGCCCCAGCATTTT
TRBV30	TRBJ2-1	NA	15	TRBD2	CAWSVRLAENNEQFF	TGTGCCTGGAGTGTAAGGCTAGCGGAAAACAATGAGCAGTTCTTC
TRBV7-9	TRBJ1-4	NA	14	NA	CASSLSSGFEKLFF	TGTGCCAGCAGCTTATCGTCCGGATTTGAAAAACTGTTTTTT
TRBV5-1	TRBJ2-3	NA	17	TRBD2	CASSAGTSGRSGDTQYF	TGCGCCAGCAGCGCGGGGACTAGCGGGAGGTCGGGGGATACGCAGTATTTT
TRBV27	TRBJ2-2	NA	13	NA	CASSLSQAGELFF	TGTGCCAGCAGTTTATCCCAGGCCGGGGAGCTGTTTTTT
TRBV19	TRBJ2-1	NA	16	TRBD2	CASSDLGTSGWRDVVF	TGTGCCAGTAGCGACCTCGGGACTAGCGGGTGGAGGGATGTGGTCTTC
TRBV19	TRBJ2-6	NA	16	NA	CASSIRIRVGANVLTF	TGTGCCAGTAGTATTAGGATCCGCGTTGGGGCCAACGTCCTGACTTTC
TRBV5-1	TRBJ1-1	NA	15	TRBD1	CASRGRTGEGTEAFF	TGCGCCAGCAGGGGGAGAACAGGGGAGGGCACTGAAGCTTTCTTT
TRBV6-5	TRBJ1-3	NA	14	NA	CASSRQEQGNTIYF	TGTGCCAGCAGTCGACAGGAGCAAGGAAACACCATATATTTT
TRBV4-2	TRBJ2-6	few	17	NA	CASSQVGSLSGANVLTF	TGTGCCAGCAGCCAAGTCGGCAGTCTCTCTGGGGCCAACGTCCTGACTTTC
TRBV7-2	TRBJ2-5	NA	15	TRBD2	CASSTSGSSRETQYF	TGTGCCAGCAGCACTAGCGGGAGTTCCCGGGAGACCCAGTACTTC
TRBV27	TRBJ1-5	NA	17	NA	CASSLQFSGAGNQPQHF	TGTGCCAGCAGTTTACAGTTTTCAGGGGCCGGCAATCAGCCCCAGCATTTT
TRBV28	TRBJ2-2	NA	18	TRBD1	CASSSIPRGQGATGELFF	TGTGCCAGCAGTTCCATACCCCGCGGACAGGGGGCGACCGGGGAGCTGTTTTTT
TRBV2	TRBJ2-7	NA	18	TRBD2	CASSEVGLADSTGSEQYF	TGTGCCAGCAGTGAAGTCGGACTAGCGGACTCCACGGGGAGTGAGCAGTACTTC
TRBV6-5	TRBJ1-5	NA	15	NA	CASSLERGVNQPQHF	TGTGCCAGCAGCCTAGAGAGGGGCGTTAATCAGCCCCAGCATTTT
TRBV7-2	TRBJ2-3	once	17	TRBD2	CASSSPLAGGDTDTQYF	TGTGCCAGCAGCTCCCCTCTAGCGGGAGGGGACACAGATACGCAGTATTTT
TRBV7-9	TRBJ2-7	NA	15	TRBD1	CASSLWGTGFNEQYF	TGTGCCAGCAGCTTATGGGGGACAGGGTTCAACGAGCAGTACTTC
TRBV6-1	TRBJ2-7	NA	14	NA	CASRESGRGYEQYF	TGTGCCAGCAGGGAATCGGGACGGGGCTACGAGCAGTACTTC
TRBV5-4	TRBJ2-2	NA	18	TRBD2	CASSKRLAGGIYTGELFF	TGTGCCAGCAGCAAAAGACTAGCGGGGGGGATTTACACCGGGGAGCTGTTTTTT
TRBV5-6	TRBJ1-1	NA	14	NA	CASSRWGGNTEAFF	TGTGCCAGCAGCCGCTGGGGGGGTAACACTGAAGCTTTCTTT
TRBV28	TRBJ1-4	NA	17	TRBD1	CATTGTGVRIGGEKLFF	TGTGCCACAACCGGGACAGGGGTTAGAATAGGTGGTGAAAAACTGTTTTTT
TRBV6-4	TRBJ2-1	NA	15	NA	CASSDKREEYAEQFF	TGTGCCAGCAGTGACAAGAGGGAGGAATACGCTGAGCAGTTCTTC
TRBV30	TRBJ1-5	once	14	NA	CAWDRGLSNQPQHF	TGTGCCTGGGACCGGGGATTGAGCAATCAGCCCCAGCATTTT
TRBV5-1	TRBJ1-1	NA	13	NA	CASSLAGDTEAFF	TGCGCCAGCAGCTTGGCGGGGGACACTGAAGCTTTCTTT
TRBV4-1	TRBJ2-1	NA	16	TRBD1	CASSQPGTGGYNEQFF	TGCGCCAGCAGCCAACCTGGGACAGGGGGATACAATGAGCAGTTCTTC
TRBV6-4	TRBJ2-3	NA	14	TRBD2	CASSAGLTTDTQYF	TGTGCCAGCAGTGCGGGACTAACCACAGATACGCAGTATTTT
TRBV2	TRBJ1-5	NA	17	NA	CASSRYQDSYSNQPQHF	TGTGCCAGCAGCCGATATCAGGACAGTTATAGCAATCAGCCCCAGCATTTT
TRBV27	TRBJ2-1	NA	14	NA	CASSLAEPYNEQFF	TGTGCCAGCAGTTTAGCAGAGCCCTACAATGAGCAGTTCTTC